The rows below give T cell receptor beta chains drawn from one sample of a study of blood T cell repertoires in COVID-19. Measured with immunoSEQ multiplex PCR; TCRdb has only the in-frame clones, and not every one. Here the sample spans over 150,000 clones, 70% to 90% being singletons. The material sequenced was peripheral blood. The source of these receptors is a middle-aged man with acute or convalescent COVID-19. Both conserved end residues are part of each CDR3. The D gene is left open where the match is weak. For some rows the clone size is stated as once, few or many, or as a class when expanded; others skip it.

abundance: NA
j_gene: TRBJ2-3
d_gene: NA
v_gene: TRBV3-1/TRBV3-2
CDR3aa: CASSHGGRPDTQYF
CDR3nt: TGTGCCAGCAGCCACGGGGGGCGGCCAGATACGCAGTATTTT

abundance: NA
j_gene: TRBJ1-3
d_gene: NA
v_gene: TRBV6-6
CDR3aa: CASSYSGDGGNTIYF
CDR3nt: TGTGCCAGCAGTTACTCAGGAGATGGTGGAAACACCATATATTTT

abundance: NA
j_gene: TRBJ1-2
d_gene: NA
v_gene: TRBV7-9
CDR3aa: CASSVYSPGGYTF
CDR3nt: TGTGCCAGCAGCGTTTATAGCCCGGGTGGCTACACCTTC

abundance: NA
j_gene: TRBJ2-5
d_gene: TRBD1
v_gene: TRBV6-2/TRBV6-3
CDR3aa: CASSALQGGTQYF
CDR3nt: TGTGCCAGCAGTGCCTTACAGGGGGGGACCCAGTACTTC

abundance: NA
j_gene: TRBJ2-5
d_gene: NA
v_gene: TRBV30
CDR3aa: CAWNVAGARGTQYF
CDR3nt: TGTGCCTGGAACGTCGCGGGGGCGCGGGGGACCCAGTACTTC

abundance: NA
j_gene: TRBJ1-1
d_gene: NA
v_gene: TRBV18
CDR3aa: CASSQGMNTEAFF
CDR3nt: TGTGCCAGCTCCCAGGGCATGAACACTGAAGCTTTCTTT

abundance: NA
j_gene: TRBJ2-2
d_gene: TRBD2
v_gene: TRBV9
CDR3aa: CASSVRGENTGELFF
CDR3nt: TGTGCCAGCAGCGTACGGGGGGAGAACACCGGGGAGCTGTTTTTT

abundance: NA
j_gene: TRBJ1-5
d_gene: TRBD1
v_gene: TRBV5-5
CDR3aa: CASSFGQANNQPQHF
CDR3nt: TGTGCCAGCAGCTTCGGACAGGCGAACAATCAGCCCCAGCATTTT

abundance: NA
j_gene: TRBJ2-5
d_gene: TRBD2
v_gene: TRBV3-1/TRBV3-2
CDR3aa: CASSPEGGLAEETQYF
CDR3nt: TGTGCCAGCAGCCCAGAGGGGGGACTAGCGGAAGAGACCCAGTACTTC

abundance: NA
j_gene: TRBJ1-1
d_gene: NA
v_gene: TRBV7-9
CDR3aa: CASSNSGQTEAFF
CDR3nt: TGTGCCAGCAGCAATTCAGGCCAAACTGAAGCTTTCTTT

abundance: NA
j_gene: TRBJ1-2
d_gene: NA
v_gene: TRBV6-6
CDR3aa: CASSRTSSRRGYGYTF
CDR3nt: TGTGCCAGCAGTCGAACTAGTAGTCGGCGGGGCTATGGCTACACCTTC

abundance: NA
j_gene: TRBJ2-3
d_gene: TRBD1
v_gene: TRBV5-1
CDR3aa: CASSQGQGANTDTQYF
CDR3nt: TGCGCCAGCAGCCAGGGACAGGGGGCGAACACAGATACGCAGTATTTT

abundance: NA
j_gene: TRBJ1-5
d_gene: NA
v_gene: TRBV4-1
CDR3aa: CASSQDPEELLGNQPQHF
CDR3nt: TGCGCCAGCAGCCAAGATCCGGAGGAGCTTCTAGGGAATCAGCCCCAGCATTTT

abundance: NA
j_gene: TRBJ1-6
d_gene: NA
v_gene: TRBV10-2
CDR3aa: CASSEFQGTNSPLHF
CDR3nt: TGCGCCAGCAGTGAATTCCAGGGAACGAATTCACCCCTCCACTTT

abundance: NA
j_gene: TRBJ2-7
d_gene: NA
v_gene: TRBV7-3
CDR3aa: CASSLGGRAYEQYF
CDR3nt: TGTGCCAGCAGCTTAGGCGGCAGGGCCTACGAGCAGTACTTC

abundance: NA
j_gene: TRBJ2-3
d_gene: TRBD2
v_gene: TRBV3-1/TRBV3-2
CDR3aa: CASSLRGVEDTQYF
CDR3nt: TGTGCCAGCAGCCTCCGGGGGGTCGAAGATACGCAGTATTTT

abundance: NA
j_gene: TRBJ2-2
d_gene: NA
v_gene: TRBV19
CDR3aa: CASSMRSGNTGELFF
CDR3nt: TGTGCCAGTAGTATGCGATCGGGGAACACCGGGGAGCTGTTTTTT

abundance: NA
j_gene: TRBJ2-3
d_gene: NA
v_gene: TRBV11-2
CDR3aa: CASSLATNTQYF
CDR3nt: TGTGCCAGCAGCTTAGCCACTAATACGCAGTATTTT

abundance: once
j_gene: TRBJ2-5
d_gene: NA
v_gene: TRBV5-6
CDR3aa: CASSLSLGVKAGETQYF
CDR3nt: TGTGCCAGCAGCTTGTCGCTTGGAGTAAAGGCGGGAGAGACCCAGTACTTC

abundance: NA
j_gene: TRBJ1-6
d_gene: NA
v_gene: TRBV6-6
CDR3aa: CASRSKDSNSPLHF
CDR3nt: TGTGCCAGCAGATCCAAGGACAGCAATTCACCCCTCCACTTT

abundance: NA
j_gene: TRBJ1-2
d_gene: NA
v_gene: TRBV7-3
CDR3aa: CASSPGGPNYGYTF
CDR3nt: TGTGCCAGCAGCCCAGGAGGCCCTAACTATGGCTACACCTTC

abundance: NA
j_gene: TRBJ2-6
d_gene: TRBD1
v_gene: TRBV7-9
CDR3aa: CASSSGTGSSGANVLTF
CDR3nt: TGTGCCAGCAGCTCCGGGACAGGGTCCTCTGGGGCCAACGTCCTGACTTTC

abundance: NA
j_gene: TRBJ2-3
d_gene: TRBD1
v_gene: TRBV5-1
CDR3aa: CASSPGTDSTDTQYF
CDR3nt: TGCGCCAGCAGCCCCGGGACAGATAGCACAGATACGCAGTATTTT

abundance: NA
j_gene: TRBJ1-5
d_gene: NA
v_gene: TRBV19
CDR3aa: CASSIAQTIGTQPQHF
CDR3nt: TGTGCCAGTAGTATAGCACAGACCATCGGTACTCAGCCCCAGCATTTT

abundance: once
j_gene: TRBJ2-5
d_gene: TRBD1
v_gene: TRBV7-7
CDR3aa: CASSFLAGQGAEETQYF
CDR3nt: TGTGCTAGCAGCTTCCTAGCGGGACAGGGGGCAGAAGAGACCCAGTACTTC

abundance: NA
j_gene: TRBJ2-7
d_gene: TRBD1
v_gene: TRBV30
CDR3aa: CAWKRPGGVYEQYF
CDR3nt: TGTGCCTGGAAACGCCCAGGGGGCGTCTACGAGCAGTACTTC

abundance: NA
j_gene: TRBJ1-5
d_gene: NA
v_gene: TRBV28
CDR3aa: CAIQRGRLQPQHF
CDR3nt: TGTGCCATCCAGCGGGGCCGACTACAGCCCCAGCATTTT

abundance: NA
j_gene: TRBJ2-1
d_gene: NA
v_gene: TRBV29-1
CDR3aa: CSVETVTYNEQFF
CDR3nt: TGCAGCGTTGAAACAGTCACCTACAATGAGCAGTTCTTC

abundance: NA
j_gene: TRBJ2-5
d_gene: TRBD1
v_gene: TRBV7-9
CDR3aa: CASSFGDRVGETQYF
CDR3nt: TGTGCCAGCAGCTTCGGGGACAGGGTGGGAGAGACCCAGTACTTC

abundance: NA
j_gene: TRBJ2-5
d_gene: TRBD2
v_gene: TRBV7-2
CDR3aa: CASSLGGLAGAETQYF
CDR3nt: TGTGCCAGCAGCTTAGGCGGACTAGCGGGGGCAGAGACCCAGTACTTC

abundance: NA
j_gene: TRBJ1-1
d_gene: TRBD1
v_gene: TRBV28
CDR3aa: CASLDREEYTEAFF
CDR3nt: TGTGCCAGCTTGGACAGGGAGGAGTACACTGAAGCTTTCTTT

abundance: NA
j_gene: TRBJ1-3
d_gene: TRBD1
v_gene: TRBV6-2/TRBV6-3
CDR3aa: CASSYRVGTGSGNTIYF
CDR3nt: TGTGCCAGCAGTTACCGAGTGGGGACAGGCTCTGGAAACACCATATATTTT

abundance: NA
j_gene: TRBJ2-5
d_gene: NA
v_gene: TRBV2
CDR3aa: CASSRETQYF
CDR3nt: TGTGCCAGCAGCCGAGAGACCCAGTACTTC

abundance: NA
j_gene: TRBJ2-6
d_gene: NA
v_gene: TRBV15
CDR3aa: CATSTQESGANVLTF
CDR3nt: TGTGCCACCAGCACGCAGGAAAGTGGGGCCAACGTCCTGACTTTC

abundance: NA
j_gene: TRBJ2-2
d_gene: NA
v_gene: TRBV29-1
CDR3aa: CSARLSASGELFF
CDR3nt: TGCAGCGCCAGGCTCTCGGCCTCCGGGGAGCTGTTTTTT

abundance: NA
j_gene: TRBJ1-1
d_gene: NA
v_gene: TRBV12-3/TRBV12-4
CDR3aa: CASSLSRTEAFF
CDR3nt: TGTGCCAGCAGTTTATCCCGGACTGAAGCTTTCTTT

abundance: NA
j_gene: TRBJ1-5
d_gene: NA
v_gene: TRBV3-1/TRBV3-2
CDR3aa: CASSQEPKRRVERGPQHF
CDR3nt: TGTGCCAGCAGCCAAGAGCCGAAGCGACGGGTGGAGCGTGGGCCCCAGCATTTT

abundance: NA
j_gene: TRBJ2-5
d_gene: TRBD2
v_gene: TRBV9
CDR3aa: CASSVGERGASPETQYF
CDR3nt: TGTGCCAGCAGCGTAGGGGAGCGGGGGGCCTCTCCCGAGACCCAGTACTTC

abundance: NA
j_gene: TRBJ1-2
d_gene: NA
v_gene: TRBV2
CDR3aa: CASRLGRQYYGYTF
CDR3nt: TGTGCCAGCAGGTTGGGGCGGCAGTACTATGGCTACACCTTC

abundance: NA
j_gene: TRBJ1-2
d_gene: NA
v_gene: TRBV6-5
CDR3aa: CASSPATGAYGYTF
CDR3nt: TGTGCCAGCAGTCCGGCGACGGGAGCCTACGGCTACACCTTC

abundance: NA
j_gene: TRBJ2-7
d_gene: NA
v_gene: TRBV10-3
CDR3aa: CAISDSTGVTLYEQYF
CDR3nt: TGTGCCATCAGTGATTCGACAGGAGTCACCCTCTACGAGCAGTACTTC

abundance: NA
j_gene: TRBJ2-7
d_gene: TRBD1
v_gene: TRBV5-4
CDR3aa: CASSPDRGHSYEQYF
CDR3nt: TGTGCCAGCAGCCCAGACAGGGGGCACTCCTACGAGCAGTACTTC

abundance: many
j_gene: TRBJ2-3
d_gene: NA
v_gene: TRBV29-1
CDR3aa: CSVEDGTDTQYF
CDR3nt: TGCAGCGTTGAAGACGGCACAGATACGCAGTATTTT

abundance: NA
j_gene: TRBJ1-1
d_gene: TRBD1
v_gene: TRBV29-1
CDR3aa: CSVEARGQRAFF
CDR3nt: TGCAGCGTTGAAGCCCGGGGACAGAGAGCTTTCTTT

abundance: NA
j_gene: TRBJ1-1
d_gene: NA
v_gene: TRBV29-1
CDR3aa: CSVWRDFMNTEAFF
CDR3nt: TGCAGCGTTTGGAGAGATTTCATGAACACTGAAGCTTTCTTT

abundance: NA
j_gene: TRBJ1-2
d_gene: NA
v_gene: TRBV3-1/TRBV3-2
CDR3aa: CASSLQESLGYTF
CDR3nt: TGTGCCAGCAGCTTACAGGAGTCCCTTGGCTACACCTTC

abundance: NA
j_gene: TRBJ2-3
d_gene: NA
v_gene: TRBV5-1
CDR3aa: CASSATVSSTDTQYF
CDR3nt: TGCGCCAGCAGCGCCACGGTCTCTAGCACAGATACGCAGTATTTT

abundance: NA
j_gene: TRBJ1-1
d_gene: NA
v_gene: TRBV9
CDR3aa: CASSATETMNTEAFF
CDR3nt: TGTGCCAGCAGCGCCACAGAAACCATGAACACTGAAGCTTTCTTT

abundance: NA
j_gene: TRBJ1-5
d_gene: NA
v_gene: TRBV6-5
CDR3aa: CASRGQGHNQPQHF
CDR3nt: TGTGCCAGCAGAGGGCAGGGGCACAATCAGCCCCAGCATTTT

abundance: NA
j_gene: TRBJ2-7
d_gene: NA
v_gene: TRBV29-1
CDR3aa: CSVGGKGEQYF
CDR3nt: TGCAGCGTTGGTGGTAAGGGGGAGCAGTACTTC

abundance: NA
j_gene: TRBJ1-2
d_gene: TRBD1
v_gene: TRBV9
CDR3aa: CASSATGQAYGYTF
CDR3nt: TGTGCCAGCAGCGCTACGGGACAGGCTTATGGCTACACCTTC

abundance: NA
j_gene: TRBJ1-1
d_gene: NA
v_gene: TRBV29-1
CDR3aa: CSVCRGTREAFF
CDR3nt: TGCAGCGTTTGTAGGGGTACACGCGAAGCTTTCTTT

abundance: NA
j_gene: TRBJ1-1
d_gene: NA
v_gene: TRBV14
CDR3aa: CASSLQTANTEAFF
CDR3nt: TGTGCCAGCAGCTTGCAAACAGCTAACACTGAAGCTTTCTTT

abundance: NA
j_gene: TRBJ1-2
d_gene: TRBD1
v_gene: TRBV27
CDR3aa: CASSSNTGDRGYTF
CDR3nt: TGTGCCAGCAGTTCAAATACCGGGGACAGAGGATACACCTTC

abundance: once
j_gene: TRBJ1-4
d_gene: NA
v_gene: TRBV6-5
CDR3aa: CASGLPGWINEKLFF
CDR3nt: TGTGCCAGCGGTCTCCCAGGCTGGATTAATGAAAAACTGTTTTTT

abundance: NA
j_gene: TRBJ1-2
d_gene: TRBD1
v_gene: TRBV3-1/TRBV3-2
CDR3aa: CASSQPGTDDGYTF
CDR3nt: TGTGCCAGCAGCCAACCAGGGACAGACGATGGCTACACCTTC

abundance: NA
j_gene: TRBJ2-5
d_gene: TRBD2
v_gene: TRBV12-5
CDR3aa: CASGFLGLAGAGLGTQYF
CDR3nt: TGTGCTAGTGGTTTCTTGGGTCTAGCGGGGGCTGGGCTGGGGACCCAGTACTTC

abundance: NA
j_gene: TRBJ1-5
d_gene: NA
v_gene: TRBV24-1
CDR3aa: CATRALKGRDNQPQHF
CDR3nt: TGTGCCACCAGGGCCCTTAAGGGCAGGGACAATCAGCCCCAGCATTTT

abundance: NA
j_gene: TRBJ1-4
d_gene: NA
v_gene: TRBV10-1
CDR3aa: CASSESSGVWEKLFF
CDR3nt: TGCGCCAGCAGTGAGTCGTCCGGAGTGTGGGAAAAACTGTTTTTT

abundance: once
j_gene: TRBJ2-3
d_gene: NA
v_gene: TRBV10-3
CDR3aa: CAISESREPTSDTQYF
CDR3nt: TGTGCCATCAGTGAGAGCAGGGAACCAACCTCGGATACGCAGTATTTT